The source of this TCR beta chain is a study of T cell repertoires in ileal Crohn's disease. Study information: Patients had a median roughly 8-year disease duration, and about 36% were active smokers. Every patient was operated on for stricturing (roughly 61%) or penetrating (approximately 40%) complications. General observations from the study: Active smokers at surgery had more clonal expansions than non-smokers.

Eligibility required adulthood, ileal or ileocolonic Crohn's disease and indicated ileocolonic resection. Germline V gene data show CDR1 as SGHNT and CDR2 as YYREEE (reference sequence). This CDR3 is 11 amino acids long. V was cut by 4 bases and J by 8 bases, with 9 bases left in between. Comment on this clone: Its target is unknown.

Repertoires were generated with immunoSEQ multiplex PCR, while TCRdb's copy carries only in-frame clones and drops some. The table has around 4,500 clones, about four fifths seen once. The material sequenced was ileal tissue. This TCR derives from an adult with Crohn's disease. The chain combines TRBV5-4 with TRBJ1-2; no clear D. The CDR3 DNA reads TGTGCCAGCAGCCACCGACTAGGCTACACCTTC. Its translation: CASSHRLGYTF.